These T cell receptor beta chains were read from a single sample in a study of graft-versus-host responses after intestinal transplantation. TCRdb keeps only in-frame clones here, not all; method: immunoSEQ multiplex PCR. The sample has approximately 12,000 clones, around 82% seen once. The sequences come from PBMCs, collected approximately 120 days after transplant. The source of these receptors is a human patient who received an intestinal transplant, so some T cells may come from the graft donor. CDR3s include the opening cysteine and the closing phenylalanine or tryptophan. Fields, in order: CDR3 protein, CDR3 length, J gene, V gene.

CATSMRGETQYF | 12 | TRBJ2-5 | TRBV15
CASGPAGAGETQYF | 14 | TRBJ2-5 | TRBV9
CASSFADPRSETQYF | 15 | TRBJ2-5 | TRBV5-1
CASSEGYGEDYNEQFF | 16 | TRBJ2-1 | TRBV6-4
CASSLVGQTGLAGIYNEQFF | 20 | TRBJ2-1 | TRBV7-8
CASSIGSSKGELFF | 14 | TRBJ2-2 | TRBV19
CASRPRGLEQETQYF | 15 | TRBJ2-5 | TRBV27
CASSPRPYEQYF | 12 | TRBJ2-7 | TRBV7-2
CASSSSRGNYNEQFF | 15 | TRBJ2-1 | TRBV25-1
CASSPLAGKVGGYTF | 15 | TRBJ1-2 | TRBV5-6
CASSLVGPNEKLFF | 14 | TRBJ1-4 | TRBV28
CASSDAGGAYNEQFF | 15 | TRBJ2-1 | TRBV6-4
CASGRTGQSSYNEQFF | 16 | TRBJ2-1 | TRBV12-5
CASSAEGAGGPLETQYF | 17 | TRBJ2-5 | TRBV5-1
CASALPGAGGSGANVLTF | 18 | TRBJ2-6 | TRBV9
CASSLLTGNYGYTF | 14 | TRBJ1-2 | TRBV5-4
CAIRRDGRREQYF | 13 | - | TRBV10-3
CASSIPDGINQPQHF | 15 | TRBJ1-5 | TRBV19
CASSVYEQYF | 10 | TRBJ2-7 | TRBV5-1